Given below is one T cell receptor (beta chain) in context. Per germline, CDR1 SGDLS and CDR2 YYNGEE. J lost 2 bases, V lost 4 bases, and 7 bases had no gene match. The CDR3 runs 16 residues. This entry comes from a study of T cell responses to AZD1222 COVID-19 vaccine. The assay was immunoSEQ multiplex PCR, and TCRdb's table has in-frame clones only and misses some. The sample lists 150,000 to 200,000 clones, around 92% occurring once. The TCR comes from an adult who received the AZD1222 COVID-19 vaccine. The chain uses TRBV9 and TRBJ2-1; 9 bases are shared with TRBD2. Sequenced here: peripheral blood, sampled 28 days after the second AZD1222 dose. CDR3 in DNA: TGTGCCAGCAGCAATGACAAGCGGGGGGCCTACAATGAGCAGTTCTTC. Protein sequence: CASSNDKRGAYNEQFF. The full variable domain, rest sourced from reference TRBV9 and TRBJ2-1, is DSGVTQTPKHLITATGQRVTLRCSPRSGDLSVYWYQQSLDQGLQFLIQYYNGEERAKGNILERFSAQQFPDLHSELNLSSLELGDSALYFCASSNDKRGAYNEQFFGPGTRLTVL.